This entry lists 10 T cell receptor beta chains sequenced from one sample in a study of cytomegalovirus exposure and HLA in healthy donors. The primer mix had 60 Vbeta and 13 Jbeta primers. TCRdb's table, derived via immunoSEQ multiplex PCR, lists solely in-frame clones and lacks some. Found here are around 200,000 clones, roughly 84% of them singletons; the top ten hold approximately 1.2%. The sequencing sample was made of PBMCs. All receptors derive from a girl aged 2 to 9 in good health and CMV-seropositive.

The CDR3 coding sequence is TGTGCCAGCAGTAGGAGCGGGAGAGAGACCCAGTACTTC. It is translated as CASSRSGRETQYF. The chain couples TRBV2 to TRBJ2-5; 8 bases fit TRBD2. Trimming at V came to 5 bases and at J to 4 bases, leaving 3 bases not matched to a gene. This CDR3 region has 13 residues. The V gene's germline CDR1 is SNHLY and CDR2 FYNNEI.

This clone was recorded once. The chain joins TRBV6-1 to TRBJ2-2; D possibly corresponds to TRBD1 (6 bases). Germline CDR1 MNHNS, CDR2 SASEGT. The CDR3 covers 14 residues. Trimming stripped 10 bases from V and 5 bases from J, with 17 bases between. This chain's CDR3 is CAIEPQGRTGELFF. The CDR3 nucleotides read TGTGCCATCGAACCACAGGGCCGAACCGGGGAGCTGTTTTTT.

The genes are TRBV28 and TRBJ1-5, with 7 nucleotides matching TRBD1. Germline trimming cut 6 bases from V and 6 bases from J; bases unmatched to any gene: 8. CDR1 and CDR2 from the germline V gene are MDHEN and SYDVKM. This CDR3 region has 14 residues. The CDR3 DNA reads as TGTGCCAGCAGACCTACAGGGGTGGGTCAGCCCCAGCATTTT. Translation gives CASRPTGVGQPQHF. Full variable domain (missing parts from reference TRBV28 and TRBJ1-5): DVKVTQSSRYLVKRTGEKVFLECVQDMDHENMFWYRQDPGLGLRLIYFSYDVKMKEKGDIPEGYSVSREKKERFSLILESASTNQTSMYLCASRPTGVGQPQHFGDGTRLSIL.

CDR3 residues: CASSTQTGGEYGYTF. For the CDR3, the DNA is TGTGCCAGCAGTACCCAGACAGGGGGCGAATATGGCTACACCTTC. The chain employs TRBV6-5 and TRBJ1-2, with TRBD1 matching over 10 bases. This CDR3 comprises 15 residues. J lost 5 bases, V lost 5 bases, and 8 bases had no gene match. CDR1 and CDR2 (germline): MNHEY, SVGAGI.

V and J are TRBV27 and TRBJ1-3; weak D call: TRBD1 (6 bases). V was shortened by 5 bases and J by 0 bases, with 11 bases between the two germline ends. Germline values: CDR1 MNHEY, CDR2 SMNVEV (reference sequence). CDR3 length: 15 residues. The CDR3 bases are TGTGCCAGCAGTGCAGGGGCGGGCTCTGGAAACACCATATATTTT. Translated, it gives CASSAGAGSGNTIYF.

The chain uses TRBV30 and TRBJ2-1; 9 bases fit TRBD2. The V gene end was trimmed by 2 bases and the J gene end by 0 bases; junction bases not matched to a gene: 5. Germline-derived CDR1 and CDR2 are GTSNPN and SVGIG (reference sequence). The CDR3 contains 16 residues. CDR3 sequence: CAWSISGGSSYNEQFF. CDR3 sequence (DNA): TGTGCCTGGAGTATAAGCGGGGGGAGCTCCTACAATGAGCAGTTCTTC. Variable domain in full (rest from reference TRBV30 and TRBJ2-1): SQTIHQWPATLVQPVGSPLSLECTVEGTSNPNLYWYRQAAGRGLQLLFYSVGIGQISSEVPQNLSASRPQDRQFILSSKKLLLSDSGFYLCAWSISGGSSYNEQFFGPGTRLTVL.

This clone was recorded only once. The V gene is TRBV6-5, the J gene TRBJ1-1; the D gene is possibly TRBD1 (6 bases). Trimming shortened V by 6 bases and J by 4 bases, and 15 bases separated the two germline ends. CDR3 length equals 14 residues. Germline CDR1 is MNHEY and CDR2 is SVGAGI. This chain's CDR3 is CASSNRAHVTEAFF. In DNA, the CDR3 is TGTGCCAGCAGCAACAGGGCGCATGTCACTGAAGCTTTCTTT.

The genes are TRBV12-2 and TRBJ2-2; the DNA was not used to check the table's D call, TRBD2. TRBV12-2 is assigned pseudogene status. This CDR3 has 20 residues. Here the CDR3 reads CASRPAGGLAGQMVTGELFF. CDR3 nucleotides: TGTGCAAGTCGCCCCGCGGGCGGACTAGCGGGCCAGATGGTAACCGGGGAGCTGTTTTTT.

CDR3 sequence (DNA): TGTGCCAGCAGCGCCCCGCGGGATAGCGGGAACACAGATACGCAGTATTTT. Protein sequence: CASSAPRDSGNTDTQYF. The chain has TRBV9 and TRBJ2-3, with TRBD2 identical over 8 bases. V lost 3 bases to trimming and J lost 2 bases; unmatched junction nucleotides: 11. CDR1 SGDLS and CDR2 YYNGEE come from the germline V gene. The CDR3 has 17 residues.

The chain recombines TRBV18 with TRBJ1-5; 8 positions match TRBD1. V gave up 4 bases and J gave up 1 base; unmatched junction bases: 6. The CDR3 is 16 residues long. The germline CDR1 and CDR2 sequences are KGHSH and LQKENI. DNA for the CDR3: TGTGCCAGCTCACTCGGGACAGGACTCAGCAATCAGCCCCAGCATTTT. It specifies CASSLGTGLSNQPQHF.